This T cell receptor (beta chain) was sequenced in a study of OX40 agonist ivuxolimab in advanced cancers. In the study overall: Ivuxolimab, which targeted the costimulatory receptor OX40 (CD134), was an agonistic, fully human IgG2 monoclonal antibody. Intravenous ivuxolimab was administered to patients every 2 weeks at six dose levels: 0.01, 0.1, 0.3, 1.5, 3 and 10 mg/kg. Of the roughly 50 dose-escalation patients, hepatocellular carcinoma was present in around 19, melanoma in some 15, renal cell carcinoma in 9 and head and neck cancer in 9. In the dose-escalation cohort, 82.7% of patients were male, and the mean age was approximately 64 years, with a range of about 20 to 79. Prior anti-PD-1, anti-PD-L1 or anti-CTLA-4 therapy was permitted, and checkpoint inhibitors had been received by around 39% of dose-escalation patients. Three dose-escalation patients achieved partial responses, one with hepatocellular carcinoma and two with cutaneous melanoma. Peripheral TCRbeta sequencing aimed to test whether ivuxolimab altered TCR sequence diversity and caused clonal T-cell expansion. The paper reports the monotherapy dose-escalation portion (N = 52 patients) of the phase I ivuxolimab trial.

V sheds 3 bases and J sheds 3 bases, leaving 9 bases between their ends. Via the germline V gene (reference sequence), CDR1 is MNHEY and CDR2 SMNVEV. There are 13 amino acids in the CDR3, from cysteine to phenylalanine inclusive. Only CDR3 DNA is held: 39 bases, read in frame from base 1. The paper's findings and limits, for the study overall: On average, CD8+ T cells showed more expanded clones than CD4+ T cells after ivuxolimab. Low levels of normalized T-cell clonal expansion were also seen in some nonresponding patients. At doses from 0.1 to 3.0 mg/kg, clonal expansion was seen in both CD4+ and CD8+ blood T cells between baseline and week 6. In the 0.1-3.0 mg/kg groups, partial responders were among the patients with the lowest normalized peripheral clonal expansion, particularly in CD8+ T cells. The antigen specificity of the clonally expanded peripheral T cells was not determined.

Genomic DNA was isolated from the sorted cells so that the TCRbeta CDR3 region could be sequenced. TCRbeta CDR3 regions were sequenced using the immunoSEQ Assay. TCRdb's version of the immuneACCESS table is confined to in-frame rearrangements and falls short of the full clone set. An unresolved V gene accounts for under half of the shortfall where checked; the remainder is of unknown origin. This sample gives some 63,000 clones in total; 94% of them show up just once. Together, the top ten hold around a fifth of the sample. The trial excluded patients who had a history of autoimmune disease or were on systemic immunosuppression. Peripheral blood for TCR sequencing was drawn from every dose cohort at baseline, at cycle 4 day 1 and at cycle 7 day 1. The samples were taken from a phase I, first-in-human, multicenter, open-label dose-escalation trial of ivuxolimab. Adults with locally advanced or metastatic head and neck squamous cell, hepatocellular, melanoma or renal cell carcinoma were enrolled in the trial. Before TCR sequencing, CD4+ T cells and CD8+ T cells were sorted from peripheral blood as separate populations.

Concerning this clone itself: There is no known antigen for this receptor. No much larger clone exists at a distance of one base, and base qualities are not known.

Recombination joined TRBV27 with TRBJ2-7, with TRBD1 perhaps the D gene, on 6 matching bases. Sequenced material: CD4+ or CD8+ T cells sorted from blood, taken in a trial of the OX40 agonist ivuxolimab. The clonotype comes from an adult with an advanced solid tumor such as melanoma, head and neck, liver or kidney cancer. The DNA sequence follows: TGTGCCAGCAGTTTCCAACAGGGCTACGAGCAGTACTTC. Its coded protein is CASSFQQGYEQYF.